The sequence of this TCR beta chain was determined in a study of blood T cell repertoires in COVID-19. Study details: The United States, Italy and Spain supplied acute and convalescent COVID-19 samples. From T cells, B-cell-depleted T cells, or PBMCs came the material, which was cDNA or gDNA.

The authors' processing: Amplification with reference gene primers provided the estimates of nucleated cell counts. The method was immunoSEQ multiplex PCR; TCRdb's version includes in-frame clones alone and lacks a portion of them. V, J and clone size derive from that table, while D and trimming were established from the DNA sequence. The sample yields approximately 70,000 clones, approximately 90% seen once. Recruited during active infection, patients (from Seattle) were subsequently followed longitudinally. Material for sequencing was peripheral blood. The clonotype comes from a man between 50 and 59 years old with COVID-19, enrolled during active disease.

The CDR3 DNA reads as TGTGCCATCACTACTAGCGGGGCATACAATGAGCAGTTCTTC. Protein: CAITTSGAYNEQFF. The gene calls are TRBV10-3 and TRBJ2-1; TRBD2 aligns across 10 bases. V trimming: 7 bases; J trimming: 4 bases; junction bases outside the gene matches: 4. The germline V gene encodes CDR1 ENHRY and CDR2 SYGVKD. The CDR3 is made up of 14 amino acids.